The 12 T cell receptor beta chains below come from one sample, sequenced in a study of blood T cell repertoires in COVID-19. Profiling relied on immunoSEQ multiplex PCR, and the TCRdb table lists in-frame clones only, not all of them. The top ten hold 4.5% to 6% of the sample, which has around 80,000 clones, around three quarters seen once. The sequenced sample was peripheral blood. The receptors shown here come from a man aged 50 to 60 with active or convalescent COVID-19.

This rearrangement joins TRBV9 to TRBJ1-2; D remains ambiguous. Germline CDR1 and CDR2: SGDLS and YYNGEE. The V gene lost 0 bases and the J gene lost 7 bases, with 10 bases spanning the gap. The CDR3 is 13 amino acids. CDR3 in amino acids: CASSVGGYRGYTF. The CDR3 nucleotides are TGTGCCAGCAGCGTAGGAGGGTATCGTGGCTACACCTTC.

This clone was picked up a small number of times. The CDR3 here is CASSRDRLGVTEAFF. CDR3 coding DNA: TGTGCCAGCAGCCGGGACAGGTTAGGGGTCACTGAAGCTTTCTTT. The V gene is TRBV6-5, the J gene TRBJ1-1, with 8 nucleotides matching TRBD1. V lost 6 bases and J lost 4; bases outside the gene matches: 10. This CDR3 spans 15 amino acids. In germline, CDR1 is MNHEY, CDR2 SVGAGI.

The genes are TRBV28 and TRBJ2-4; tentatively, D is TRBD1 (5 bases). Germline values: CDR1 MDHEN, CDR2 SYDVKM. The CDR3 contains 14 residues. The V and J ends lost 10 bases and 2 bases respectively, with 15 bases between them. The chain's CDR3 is CATRPGISKNIQYF. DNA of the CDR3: TGTGCCACCAGACCAGGGATATCCAAAAACATTCAGTACTTC.

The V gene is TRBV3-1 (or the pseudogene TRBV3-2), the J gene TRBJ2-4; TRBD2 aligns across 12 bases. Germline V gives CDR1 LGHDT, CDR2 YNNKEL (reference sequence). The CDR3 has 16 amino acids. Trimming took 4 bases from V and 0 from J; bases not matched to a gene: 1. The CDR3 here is CASSRLAGVAKNIQYF. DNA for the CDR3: TGTGCCAGCAGCCGACTAGCGGGGGTAGCCAAAAACATTCAGTACTTC.

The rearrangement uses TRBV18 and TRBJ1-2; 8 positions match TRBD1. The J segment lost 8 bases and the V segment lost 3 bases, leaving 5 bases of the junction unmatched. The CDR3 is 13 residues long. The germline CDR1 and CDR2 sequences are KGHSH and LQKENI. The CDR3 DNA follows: TGTGCCAGCTCACCGGGACAGGAAGGCGGCTACACCTTC. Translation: CASSPGQEGGYTF.

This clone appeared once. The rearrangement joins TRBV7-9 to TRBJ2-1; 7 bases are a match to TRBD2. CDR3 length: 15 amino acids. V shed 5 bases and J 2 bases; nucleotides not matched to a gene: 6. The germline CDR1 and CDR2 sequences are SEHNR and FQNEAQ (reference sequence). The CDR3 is CASSPGLGAYNEQFF. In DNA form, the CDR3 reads TGTGCCAGCAGCCCAGGACTAGGGGCCTACAATGAGCAGTTCTTC.

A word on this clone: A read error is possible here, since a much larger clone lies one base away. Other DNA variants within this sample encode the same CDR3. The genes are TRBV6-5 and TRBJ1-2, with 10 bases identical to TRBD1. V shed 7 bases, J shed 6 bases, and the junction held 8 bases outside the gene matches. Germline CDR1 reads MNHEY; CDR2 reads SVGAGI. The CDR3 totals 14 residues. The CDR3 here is CASKWMGQGHGYTF. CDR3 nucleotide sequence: TGTGCCAGCAAATGGATGGGACAGGGGCATGGCTACACCTTC.

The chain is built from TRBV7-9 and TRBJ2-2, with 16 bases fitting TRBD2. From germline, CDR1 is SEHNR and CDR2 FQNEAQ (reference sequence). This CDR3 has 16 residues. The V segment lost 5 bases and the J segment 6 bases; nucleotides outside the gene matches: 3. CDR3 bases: TGTGCCAGCAGCCCCGGGACTAGCGGGGGGGCCGGGGAGCTGTTTTTT. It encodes CASSPGTSGGAGELFF.

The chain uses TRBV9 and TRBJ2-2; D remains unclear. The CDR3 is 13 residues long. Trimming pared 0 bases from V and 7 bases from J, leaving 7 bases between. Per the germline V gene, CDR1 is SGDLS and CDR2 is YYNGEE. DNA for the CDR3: TGTGCCAGCAGCGTAGAAACGAGCGGGGAGCTGTTTTTT. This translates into CASSVETSGELFF.

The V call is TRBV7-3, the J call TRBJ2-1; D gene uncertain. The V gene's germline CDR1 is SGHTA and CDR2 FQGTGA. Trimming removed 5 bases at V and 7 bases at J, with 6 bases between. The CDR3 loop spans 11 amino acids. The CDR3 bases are TGTGCCAGCAGCCCGGGTAATGAGCAGTTCTTC. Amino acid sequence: CASSPGNEQFF.

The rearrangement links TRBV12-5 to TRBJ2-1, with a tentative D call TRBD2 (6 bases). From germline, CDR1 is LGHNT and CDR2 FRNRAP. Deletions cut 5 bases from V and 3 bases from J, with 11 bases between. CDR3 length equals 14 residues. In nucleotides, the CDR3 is TGTGCTAGTGGTACCCCGACTAGCTACAATGAGCAGTTCTTC. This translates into CASGTPTSYNEQFF.

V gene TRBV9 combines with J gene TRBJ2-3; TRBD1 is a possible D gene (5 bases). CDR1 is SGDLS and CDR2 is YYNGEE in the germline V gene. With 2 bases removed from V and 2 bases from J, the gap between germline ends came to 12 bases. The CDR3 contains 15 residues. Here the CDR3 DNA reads TGTGCCAGCAGCGTTGCCGGCGGACACACAGATACGCAGTATTTT. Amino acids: CASSVAGGHTDTQYF. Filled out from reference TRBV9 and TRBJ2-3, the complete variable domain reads DSGVTQTPKHLITATGQRVTLRCSPRSGDLSVYWYQQSLDQGLQFLIQYYNGEERAKGNILERFSAQQFPDLHSELNLSSLELGDSALYFCASSVAGGHTDTQYFGPGTRLTVL.